This TCR beta chain is from a study of OX40 agonist ivuxolimab in advanced cancers. For the wider study: Ivuxolimab was a fully human IgG2 agonistic monoclonal antibody targeting the costimulatory receptor OX40 (CD134). Intravenous ivuxolimab was administered to patients every 2 weeks at six dose levels: 0.01, 0.1, 0.3, 1.5, 3 and 10 mg/kg. Of the roughly 51 patients in dose escalation, approximately 20 had hepatocellular carcinoma, about 15 had melanoma, 9 had renal cell carcinoma and 9 had head and neck cancer. The dose-escalation cohort was about 86% male with a mean age of about 58 years, ranging from 23 to 79. Prior anti-PD-1, anti-PD-L1 or anti-CTLA-4 therapy was permitted, and roughly two fifths of dose-escalation patients had received checkpoint inhibitors. Partial responses occurred in three dose-escalation patients: two with cutaneous melanoma and one with hepatocellular carcinoma. Peripheral TCRbeta sequencing aimed to test whether ivuxolimab altered TCR sequence diversity and caused clonal T-cell expansion. The paper covers the monotherapy dose-escalation part of the phase I ivuxolimab trial, which included N of about 50 patients.

CDR1 and CDR2 were assigned from the germline V gene (reference sequence) as LNHDA and SQIVND. V lost 5 bases and J lost 2 bases; the stretch between them is 10 bases long. Counted from cysteine to phenylalanine, this CDR3 has 14 amino acids. Of the read, only the CDR3 DNA is kept; its 42 bases are in frame from base 1. Genomic DNA was extracted from sorted cells for sequencing of the TCRbeta CDR3 region. The immunoSEQ Assay was used for sequencing of TCRbeta CDR3 regions. TCRdb retrieved this table from immuneACCESS and kept in-frame rearrangements only. Not all clones are present; in checked studies, unresolved V genes account for under half, and no reason is known for the remainder. This sample has 30,000 to 40,000 clones in its table, and approximately 89% of those were observed once. Together, the top ten hold approximately 9.1% of the sample. The trial excluded patients who had a history of autoimmune disease or who were on systemic immunosuppression. Peripheral blood for TCR sequencing was collected from all dose cohorts at baseline, on cycle 4 day 1, and on cycle 7 day 1. Samples were obtained from an open-label, multicenter, first-in-human phase I dose-escalation trial of ivuxolimab. Adults with locally advanced or metastatic head and neck squamous cell, hepatocellular, melanoma or renal cell carcinoma were enrolled in the trial. Before TCR sequencing, CD4+ and CD8+ T cells were separately sorted from peripheral blood.

Note on this clone: There is no known antigen for this receptor. No qualities accompany the bases; no much larger clone lies one base away.

Results and caveats for the whole study, not just this receptor: At doses from 0.1 to 3.0 mg/kg, clonal expansion was seen in both CD4+ and CD8+ blood T cells between baseline and week 6. In the 0.1-3.0 mg/kg groups, partial responders had among the lowest normalized peripheral clonal expansion, particularly in CD8+ T cells. Low levels of normalized T-cell clonal expansion were also seen in some nonresponding patients. After ivuxolimab, CD8+ T cells had more expanded clones than CD4+ T cells on average. The antigen specificity of the clonally expanded peripheral T cells was not determined.

The clonotype was recovered from an adult with an advanced solid tumor such as melanoma, head and neck, liver or kidney cancer. Recombination linked TRBV19 to TRBJ1-5, with a tentative D gene TRBD1 over 5 matching bases. The sample in question was CD4+ or CD8+ T cells sorted from blood, obtained in a trial of the OX40 agonist ivuxolimab. The CDR3 in this case is CASSPPRGNQPQHF. The DNA sequence reads TGTGCCAGTAGTCCCCCCAGGGGCAATCAGCCCCAGCATTTT.